This T cell receptor (beta chain) was identified during a study of T cell repertoires in cytomegalovirus infection. TCRdb analysed the reads with MiXCR anew, one entry per CDR3 protein. This table holds approximately 500,000 distinct CDR3 sequences, 16% found once. V shed 0 bases and J shed 3 bases, with 17 bases lying between them. Germline V gene lookup returns CDR1 SQVTM and CDR2 ANQGSEA. CDR3 length equals 16 residues. Findings and limits, study-wide: Carriers of CMV and the relevant HLA type were discriminated by public TCR beta frequency.

Comments on this clonotype: Its antigen is as yet unknown.

The sample consisted of CD8+ T cells from PBMCs. This clonotype originated in a human donor in good health (CMV status not recorded). Some clones in this sample may be carry-over from other donors' samples. The gene calls are TRBV29-1 and TRBJ1-1; TRBD1 is a possible D gene (5 bases). CDR3 amino acids: CSVEDYIQEGDTEAFF. The CDR3 nucleotides are TGCAGCGTTGAAGATTATATACAGGAGGGTGACACTGAAGCTTTCTTT. The entire variable domain, with the rest obtained from reference TRBV29-1 and TRBJ1-1, is as follows: SAVISQKPSRDICQRGTSLTIQCQVDSQVTMMFWYRQQPGQSLTLIATANQGSEATYESGFVIDKFPISRPNLTFSTLTVSNMSPEDSSIYLCSVEDYIQEGDTEAFFGQGTRLTVV.